The sequence of this T cell receptor (beta chain) was determined in a study of T cell repertoires in cytomegalovirus infection. On the study more broadly: Public signatures in TCR beta pointed to CMV infection and matching HLA type.

This clonotype has a handful of counts. One entry per CDR3 protein, called by TCRdb with MiXCR from the reads. The sample records 200,000 to 250,000 distinct CDR3 sequences, roughly 22% being singletons. V lost 5 bases and J 8 bases, leaving 15 bases between the germline ends. Germline lookup yields CDR1 SNHLY and CDR2 FYNNEI. The CDR3 is 13 amino acids. Sequenced sample: CD8+ T cells from PBMCs. The clonotype was recovered from a human donor in good health (CMV status not recorded). Some clones in this sample may be carry-over from other donors' samples. V is TRBV2 and J is TRBJ1-1, with D hard to call. Here the CDR3 reads CASSIDGLTEAFF. The CDR3 bases are TGTGCCAGCAGTATTGACGGCTTAACAGAAGCTTTCTTT.